This T cell receptor beta chain comes out of a study of blood T cells in healthy people across ages. Combining a sample-barcoded 5' primer with a J-beta primer mix, a second PCR ran for roughly 7 to 11 cycles. Template switching added a 12-random-nucleotide identifier to every cDNA molecule. Researchers report that each sample yielded at least 3 million CDR3-containing paired-end reads. TCRdb used MiXCR to reprocess the 5' RACE reads, holding one entry per CDR3 protein. The sample includes hundreds of thousands of distinct CDR3 sequences, 58% of them seen just once. Remarks on this clonotype: Its antigen is undetermined.

Deletions cut 7 bases from V and 1 base from J, with 19 bases between. This CDR3 region has 15 residues. Germline V gene lookup returns CDR1 SQVTM and CDR2 ANQGSEA. Findings and caveats of the study: Diversity was higher, and naive CD4+ cells more numerous, in long-lived donors than in aged donors.

The rearrangement uses TRBV29-1 and TRBJ1-1, with D unclear. What was sequenced was blood. This TCR came from a man younger than 45 in good health. CDR3 in DNA: TGCAGCGCCACAATTCCGCGGGAGGGGAACACTGAAGCTTTCTTT. Its protein is CSATIPREGNTEAFF.